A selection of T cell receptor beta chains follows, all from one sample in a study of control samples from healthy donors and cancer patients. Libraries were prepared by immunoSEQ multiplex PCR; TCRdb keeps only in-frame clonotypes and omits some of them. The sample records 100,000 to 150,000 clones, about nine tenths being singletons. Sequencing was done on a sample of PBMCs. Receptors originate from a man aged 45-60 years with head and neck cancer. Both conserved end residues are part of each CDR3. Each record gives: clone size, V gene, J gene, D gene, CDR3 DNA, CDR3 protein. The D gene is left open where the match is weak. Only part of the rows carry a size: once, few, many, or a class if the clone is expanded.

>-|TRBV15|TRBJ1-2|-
TGTGCCACCAGCAGAGATACGGTCCCCTATGGCTACACCTTC
CATSRDTVPYGYTF
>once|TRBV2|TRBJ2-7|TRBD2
TGTGCCAGCAAAACTAGCGGGAGTTACGAGCAGTACTTC
CASKTSGSYEQYF
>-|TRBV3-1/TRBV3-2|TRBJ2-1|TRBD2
TGTGCCAGCAGCCAATGGACTAGCGGAGAGCAGTTCTTC
CASSQWTSGEQFF
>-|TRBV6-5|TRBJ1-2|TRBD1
TGTGCCAGCAGAGGACAGGGATGGTATGGCTACACCTTC
CASRGQGWYGYTF
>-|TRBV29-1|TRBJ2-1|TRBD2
TGCAGCGTTGAAGAGGGACTAGCGGGAGGGGAGTATGAGCAGTTCTTC
CSVEEGLAGGEYEQFF
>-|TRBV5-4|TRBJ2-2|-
TGTGCCAGCAGCCTCTTAGACCTGTCCGGGGAGCTGTTTTTT
CASSLLDLSGELFF
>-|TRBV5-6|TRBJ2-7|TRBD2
TGTGCCAGCAGCTTGGGGGCAGGAGCAGCGGGGCAGACCTACGAGCAGTACTTC
CASSLGAGAAGQTYEQYF
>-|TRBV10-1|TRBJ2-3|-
TGCGCCAGCAGTGAGACGGCGGGAAGCGTGACTCTTCTCCGTGATACGCAGTATTTT
CASSETAGSVTLLRDTQYF
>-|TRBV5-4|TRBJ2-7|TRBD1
TGTGCCAGCAGCCTGGGACAGGGGGGAGGGAGGCAGTACTTC
CASSLGQGGGRQYF
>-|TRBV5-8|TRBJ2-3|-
TGTGCCAGCAGCTTGGCGACAGATACGCAGTATTTT
CASSLATDTQYF
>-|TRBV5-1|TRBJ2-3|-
TGCGCCAGCAGCCCACCGACGGGGGGCACAGATACGCAGTATTTT
CASSPPTGGTDTQYF
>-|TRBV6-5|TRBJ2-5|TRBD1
TGTGCCAGCGGGACAGGGGTCCAAGAGACCCAGTACTTC
CASGTGVQETQYF
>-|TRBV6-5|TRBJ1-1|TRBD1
TGTGCCAGCAGTTACGGTCAGACAGGGACGTCTACTGAAGCTTTCTTT
CASSYGQTGTSTEAFF
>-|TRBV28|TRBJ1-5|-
TGTGCCAGCAGGATGGGAATCGGATACCAGCCCCAGCATTTT
CASRMGIGYQPQHF
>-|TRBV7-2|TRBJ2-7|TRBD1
TGTGCCAGCAGCCCTGGACAGGGGGCTGTGGACGAGCAGTACTTC
CASSPGQGAVDEQYF
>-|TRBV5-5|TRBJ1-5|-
TGTGCCAGCAGCCGGGGGCATAGCAATCAGCCCCAGCATTTT
CASSRGHSNQPQHF
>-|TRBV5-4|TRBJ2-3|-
TGTGCCAGCAGCTTAGCTACCCTTGGGGCAGATACGCAGTATTTT
CASSLATLGADTQYF
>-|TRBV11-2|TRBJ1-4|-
TGTGCCAGCAGCTTCCGGGATGAACTGTTTTTT
CASSFRDELFF
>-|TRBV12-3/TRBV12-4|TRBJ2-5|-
TGTGCCAGCAGGCCAACAGGGAAGACCCAGTACTTC
CASRPTGKTQYF
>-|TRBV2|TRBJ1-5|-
TGTGCCAGCAGTGATTTGGTTCGGCCCCAGCATTTT
CASSDLVRPQHF
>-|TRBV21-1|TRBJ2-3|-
TGTGCCAGCAGCAAAGTGGCCAGCGGGGGGGCTTTTCCTTGCACAGATACGCAGTATTTT
CASSKVASGGAFPCTDTQYF
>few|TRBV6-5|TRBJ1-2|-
TGTGCCAGCAAGGGGTGGGATCCTAACTATGGCTACACCTTC
CASKGWDPNYGYTF